Listed below are T cell receptor beta chains from one sample, sequenced in a study of OX40 agonist ivuxolimab in advanced cancers. The method was immunoSEQ multiplex PCR; TCRdb's version includes in-frame clones alone and lacks a portion of them. The profile covers fewer than 25,000 clones, with roughly 90% appearing a single time and roughly 30% taken by the ten largest. The sequencing used CD4+ or CD8+ T cells sorted from blood, collected in a trial of the OX40 agonist ivuxolimab. These receptors originate from an adult with an advanced solid tumor such as melanoma, head and neck, liver or kidney cancer. CDR3s include the opening cysteine and the closing phenylalanine or tryptophan. The order of the fields is J gene, clone size, V gene, D gene, CDR3 protein, CDR3 DNA. D genes are given only for firm matches. Where a row states a size, it is once, few, many or the class of an expanded clone; other rows omit it.

TRBJ1-1,-,TRBV4-1,-,CASSQERNLGAFF,TGCGCCAGCAGCCAAGAACGTAATCTGGGAGCTTTCTTT
TRBJ2-3,-,TRBV5-1,TRBD1,CASSYLTGGETDTQYF,TGCGCCAGCAGCTATTTGACAGGGGGCGAGACAGATACGCAGTATTTT
TRBJ2-7,-,TRBV7-2,-,CASSSPRTYEQYF,TGTGCCAGCAGCTCCCCGAGGACCTACGAGCAGTACTTC
TRBJ2-1,-,TRBV5-4,TRBD1,CASSGTGYNEQFF,TGTGCCAGCAGCGGGACAGGGTACAATGAGCAGTTCTTC
TRBJ1-1,-,TRBV10-3,-,CAISLGGNTEAFF,TGTGCCATCAGTCTGGGAGGGAACACTGAAGCTTTCTTT
TRBJ1-4,-,TRBV7-9,-,CASSLFGGDNEKLFF,TGTGCCAGCAGCTTATTTGGCGGGGATAATGAAAAACTGTTTTTT
TRBJ2-2,-,TRBV9,TRBD2,CASSLTSGEAGELFF,TGTGCCAGCAGCTTGACTAGCGGGGAGGCCGGGGAGCTGTTTTTT
TRBJ1-1,once,TRBV27,TRBD1,CASSLYSGTGGSDTEAFF,TGTGCCAGCAGTTTATATTCCGGGACAGGGGGCTCGGACACTGAAGCTTTCTTT
TRBJ2-7,-,TRBV7-2,-,CASTLGGSRTYEQYF,TGTGCCAGCACCCTAGGGGGGTCCAGGACCTACGAGCAGTACTTC
TRBJ2-1,-,TRBV14,TRBD2,CASSSWGRLAGEDEQFF,TGTGCCAGCAGCAGCTGGGGGCGGCTAGCGGGAGAGGATGAGCAGTTCTTC
TRBJ2-3,-,TRBV20-1,-,CSASIADTQYF,TGCAGTGCTAGCATAGCGGATACGCAGTATTTT
TRBJ1-4,-,TRBV11-3,-,CASSIYRTNEKLFF,TGTGCCAGCAGCATTTACAGGACTAATGAAAAACTGTTTTTT
TRBJ1-2,-,TRBV28,TRBD1,CASSLLGAQGARGYTF,TGTGCCAGCAGTTTATTGGGTGCACAGGGGGCGCGTGGCTACACCTTC
TRBJ2-5,-,TRBV9,-,CASSVGLPTQFQETQYF,TGTGCCAGCAGCGTAGGACTTCCGACCCAGTTCCAAGAGACCCAGTACTTC
TRBJ2-1,-,TRBV30,TRBD2,CAWSSQILAGVRDEQFF,TGTGCCTGGAGTTCTCAAATCCTAGCGGGAGTTAGGGATGAGCAGTTCTTC
TRBJ1-1,-,TRBV16,TRBD1,CASSPLLATGGMNTEAFF,TGTGCCAGCAGCCCCCTCCTGGCAACAGGGGGAATGAACACTGAAGCTTTCTTT